The 12 T cell receptor beta chains given below trace back to one sample, sequenced in a study of T cell responses to AZD1222 COVID-19 vaccine (dated by TCRdb to the early 2020s). Library preparation was by the immunoSEQ multiplex PCR assay. What TCRdb holds here is the immuneACCESS table cut down to in-frame rearrangements. Part of the clones is not present; checked against another copy, under half of the missing clones reflect an unresolved V gene, and the others are unexplained. Recorded for this sample are 96,000 or so clones; roughly 90% of them occurred a single time. The ten biggest clones cover roughly 24% of the sample. The meaning of the sample's time point label: baseline before first vaccination. The sequenced sample was peripheral blood, obtained on day 0 of AZD1222 vaccination. These receptors were collected from an adult in good health.

This clone was seen only a few times. The chain carries TRBV5-4 and TRBJ1-2; TRBD1 matches at 9 bases. The germline CDR1 and CDR2 sequences are SGHNT and YYREEE (reference sequence). Trimming at V came to 3 bases and at J to 8 bases, leaving 11 bases not matched to a gene. This CDR3 is 15 amino acids long. The CDR3 here is CASSSGTGTSGGYTF. CDR3 DNA sequence: TGTGCCAGCAGCTCCGGGACAGGGACCTCGGGGGGCTACACCTTC. Supplemented by reference TRBV5-4 and TRBJ1-2, the full variable domain reads ETGVTQSPTHLIKTRGQQVTLRCSSQSGHNTVSWYQQALGQGPQFIFQYYREEENGRGNFPPRFSGLQFPNYSSELNVNALELDDSALYLCASSSGTGTSGGYTFGSGTRLTVV.

The chain joins TRBV4-3 to TRBJ2-3; 7 nucleotides match TRBD2. The CDR3 totals 16 residues. V lost 0 bases, J lost 5 bases, and 8 bases stayed unmatched. Germline V gene sequence: CDR1 LGHNA, CDR2 YSLEER. CDR3 loop: CASSQDRGGLRDTQYF. Here the CDR3 DNA reads TGCGCCAGCAGCCAAGACCGGGGAGGGCTTAGAGATACGCAGTATTTT.

The chain couples TRBV4-2 to TRBJ2-5; 7 bases are shared with TRBD2. The V and J ends lost 3 bases and 2 bases, in that order; junction bases with no gene match: 6. The CDR3 loop spans 15 amino acids. Germline V gene data show CDR1 as LGHNA and CDR2 as YNFKEQ. The CDR3 nucleotides are TGTGCCAGCAGCCAGGCCCCCGGGGGGCAAGAGACCCAGTACTTC. Translated: CASSQAPGGQETQYF.

The J gene is TRBJ1-5, the V gene TRBV28; D may be TRBD1 (6 bases). This CDR3 has 18 residues. Germline lookup yields CDR1 MDHEN and CDR2 SYDVKM. V lost 3 bases and J 0 bases, leaving 18 bases between the germline ends. CDR3 sequence (DNA): TGTGCCAGCAGTTTGGACAGAGGGTGGGGAAATAGCAATCAGCCCCAGCATTTT. This codes for CASSLDRGWGNSNQPQHF.

The chain recombines TRBV5-6 with TRBJ1-3; the D is unclear. Germline CDR1 is SGHDT and CDR2 is YYEEEE. This CDR3 is built from 16 residues. Trimming pared 3 bases from V and 4 bases from J, leaving 17 bases between. The CDR3 coding sequence is TGTGCCAGCAGCTCCGTTGGGAGGGATTCAGGAAACACCATATATTTT. It translates to CASSSVGRDSGNTIYF.

CDR3 coding DNA: TGTGCCAGCAGACCGAAGGACAGGGTAGGCACTGAAGCTTTCTTT. Protein product: CASRPKDRVGTEAFF. This chain uses TRBV7-9 with TRBJ1-1; 8 positions agree with TRBD1. In germline, CDR1 is SEHNR, CDR2 FQNEAQ (reference sequence). The length of the CDR3 is 15 residues. Trimming removed 6 bases from V and 4 bases from J; junction bases left unmatched: 10.

A single count supports this clone. The genes are TRBV30 and TRBJ1-1, with D maybe TRBD1 (5 bases). V gave up 0 bases and J gave up 7 bases, with 15 bases separating them. The V gene's germline CDR1 is GTSNPN and CDR2 SVGIG (reference sequence). The CDR3 runs 14 residues. In DNA form, the CDR3 reads TGTGCCTGGAGTGTCTTGGGGGTGGGATTTGAAGCTTTCTTT. Its protein is CAWSVLGVGFEAFF. Using reference TRBV30 and TRBJ1-1 for the parts outside the CDR3, the full variable domain is SQTIHQWPATLVQPVGSPLSLECTVEGTSNPNLYWYRQAAGRGLQLLFYSVGIGQISSEVPQNLSASRPQDRQFILSSKKLLLSDSGFYLCAWSVLGVGFEAFFGQGTRLTVV.

This clone was observed once. J is TRBJ2-3 and V is TRBV29-1, with 10 bases aligning to TRBD2. CDR3 size: 14 residues. Germline assignment: CDR1 SQVTM and CDR2 ANQGSEA. Trimming cost V 7 bases and J 4 bases; bases outside gene matches: 8. CDR3 nucleotides: TGCAGCGCAGGGGGAGCGGGAGGGGCAGATACGCAGTATTTT. Encoded protein: CSAGGAGGADTQYF.

The V and J genes are TRBV5-6 and TRBJ2-7; 10 bases map to TRBD2. The CDR3 length is 18 residues. The germline V gene has CDR1 SGHDT and CDR2 YYEEEE. With 0 bases clipped from V and 3 bases from J, the junction kept 12 bases outside the gene matches. The CDR3 bases are TGTGCCAGCAGCTTGGCCCCAAGGGTAGCGGGAGGCAACTACGAGCAGTACTTC. Translated: CASSLAPRVAGGNYEQYF.

This rearrangement joins TRBV7-9 to TRBJ2-7, with TRBD2 matching 7 bases. Germline loops: CDR1 SEHNR, CDR2 FQNEAQ (reference sequence). This CDR3 is 15 amino acids long. The V gene end was trimmed by 5 bases and the J gene end by 2 bases; junction bases not matched to a gene: 9. The CDR3 spells CASSSPGLVAYEQYF. CDR3 DNA: TGTGCCAGCAGCAGCCCAGGACTAGTCGCCTACGAGCAGTACTTC. The full variable domain, with the rest looked up from reference TRBV7-9 and TRBJ2-7, is DTGVSQNPRHKITKRGQNVTFRCDPISEHNRLYWYRQTLGQGPEFLTYFQNEAQLEKSRLLSDRFSAERPKGSFSTLEIQRTEQGDSAMYLCASSSPGLVAYEQYFGPGTRLTVT.

The chain has TRBV3-1 (or the pseudogene TRBV3-2) and TRBJ1-2; D gene unclear. From germline, CDR1 is LGHDT and CDR2 YNNKEL (reference sequence). V was shortened by 4 bases and J by 4 bases, with 13 bases between the two germline ends. This CDR3 is 14 amino acids long. The chain's CDR3 is CASSPLERSYGYTF. The CDR3 DNA reads TGTGCCAGCAGCCCCCTTGAGAGGAGCTATGGCTACACCTTC.

The rearrangement joins TRBV11-1 to TRBJ2-5; 7 bases are shared with TRBD1. Germline V gene data show CDR1 as SGHAT and CDR2 as FQDESV (reference sequence). V lost 3 bases to trimming and J lost 2 bases; unmatched junction nucleotides: 0. The CDR3 is 13 residues long. The CDR3 nucleotides are TGTGCCAGCAGCTTGGGACAGCAAGAGACCCAGTACTTC. Translation: CASSLGQQETQYF.